This T cell receptor beta chain comes out of a study of blood T cell repertoires in COVID-19 (TCRdb year 2020). About the investigation overall: Collaborator samples came from the United States, Italy and Spain and covered acute and convalescent phases of COVID-19. The repertoires were released in a freely available public database intended as a resource for research on the immune response to SARS-CoV-2. Nearly every sample came with metadata listing a de-identified subject ID, COVID-19 status, age in years and sex. The material from the prospective study consisted of cDNA or gDNA derived from T cells, B-cell-depleted T cells, or PBMCs. Deeply sampled blood TCRbeta repertoires from subjects exposed to, actively infected with, or recovered from COVID-19 were included in the dataset. The samples were drawn from two sources: the first 160 participants of the ongoing ImmuneRACE study, and over 1,000 subjects contributed by 6 global collaborators. Where available, HLA class I and class II types were taken from metadata supplied by the sample provider and were not determined by assay-based typing.

Per the germline V gene, SGHVS is the CDR1 and FQNEAQ is the CDR2. The CDR3 holds 14 amino acids from the cysteine to the phenylalanine. The entry retains the CDR3 DNA only, 42 bases that are in frame from base 1. V gives up 4 bases and J gives up 6 bases, and the segment between their germline ends measures 13 bases. Another Seattle source contributed samples from volunteer blood donors who had recovered from COVID-19. Whole blood was collected in K2EDTA tubes by collaborating institutions according to the institutions' own protocols. For TCRbeta analysis, collaborators shipped samples in one of three forms: frozen whole blood, isolated PBMCs, or DNA extracted from either of those sample types. In the case of this clone: Its antigen is not yet known. The sample holds no much larger clone one base away, and base qualities are not on file.

TCRbeta CDR3 regions were amplified from genomic DNA by means of the immunoSEQ Assay, a bias-controlled multiplex PCR. In the original analysis: The number of nucleated cells in each sample was estimated by amplification of reference gene primers within the assay. To quantify the absolute abundance of each unique TCRbeta CDR3 rearrangement, sequence reads were collapsed and filtered. For each sample, productive Simpson clonality was calculated as the square root of Simpson's diversity index over productive rearrangements. Imported from immuneACCESS, the table was reduced by TCRdb to in-frame sequences with V and J called. These copies leave out some clones; in studies compared against another copy, an unresolved V gene accounts for under half, and the cause of the remainder is not known. That table gives V, J and clone size, and the DNA gave D and trimming. This sample holds approximately 240,000 clones; about 79% were observed only once. The top ten hold 1.4% of the sample.

Broad study findings and their caveats: Clinical and demographic metadata were provided uncurated, with the amount varying by source and participant.

The rearranged chain carries TRBV7-8 and TRBJ2-4; the D gene is perhaps TRBD1, on 6 matching bases. This sequence was found in a middle-aged woman who had recovered from COVID-19. What was sequenced was peripheral blood. CDR3 reads: CASSSTGPSNIQYF. The nucleotide sequence reads as follows: TGTGCCAGCAGCTCGACAGGCCCTTCAAACATTCAGTACTTC.